These T cell receptor beta chains were read from a single sample in a study of vaccination and CD4 T cells after COVID-19. Which antigens these TCRs recognize remains unknown. TCRdb independently ran MiXCR on the PCR reads; one entry per CDR3 protein. The sample has 15,000 to 20,000 distinct CDR3 sequences, about 40% seen once; the top ten hold around 8%. The sample taken for sequencing was CD4+ T cells from blood, cultured in vitro. Every receptor here comes from a human donor who had recovered from COVID-19. The CDR3 runs from the conserved cysteine through the conserved F or W. The D gene is left open where the match is weak. Size is stated for part of the rows, as once, few or many counts, or as a class when the clone is expanded.

CDR3 DNA,CDR3 protein,clone size,J gene,D gene,V gene
TGCAGTGCTGAGCCTTCGGGACTAGCGGGAGAGGCAGGCACCGGGGAGCTGTTTTTT,CSAEPSGLAGEAGTGELFF,once,TRBJ2-2,TRBD2,TRBV20-1
TGTGCCAGCAGCAAAGTGGCTAGCGACGCCTACGAGCAGTACTTC,CASSKVASDAYEQYF,-,TRBJ2-7,-,TRBV7-8
TGTGCCAGCAGCCCGAGCACAGATACGCAGTATTTT,CASSPSTDTQYF,few,TRBJ2-3,-,TRBV2
TGCAGCGTTGAAGGGCCCCCAACCAACGGTAGGTCCTACGAGCAGTACTTC,CSVEGPPTNGRSYEQYF,-,TRBJ2-7,-,TRBV29-1
TGTGCCAGCAGCTTTAGACAGAGTTACAATGAGCAGTTCTTC,CASSFRQSYNEQFF,once,TRBJ2-1,-,TRBV5-4
TGCAGTGCTAGAGAGCCGGGGAATGAAAAACTGTTTTTT,CSAREPGNEKLFF,-,TRBJ1-4,-,TRBV20-1
TGTGCCAGCAGCTTAAGGGGAGGAGAGACCCAGTACTTC,CASSLRGGETQYF,-,TRBJ2-5,-,TRBV5-6
TGTGCCATCAGCGGAGGGACAGGGGGCAGGGAGACCCAGTACTTC,CAISGGTGGRETQYF,-,TRBJ2-5,TRBD1,TRBV10-3
TGCGCCAGCAGCCCGACTAGCGGGATAGAGACCCAGTACTTC,CASSPTSGIETQYF,-,TRBJ2-5,TRBD2,TRBV5-1
TGTGCCAGTAAGAAGGGGCCCACTGAAGCTTTCTTT,CASKKGPTEAFF,-,TRBJ1-1,-,TRBV19
TGTGCCAGTAGGCCACAGGGGAACACCGGGGAGCTGTTTTTT,CASRPQGNTGELFF,few,TRBJ2-2,-,TRBV19
TGTGCCAGCAGTATGACATACTCTGGAAACACCATATATTTT,CASSMTYSGNTIYF,-,TRBJ1-3,-,TRBV27
TGCAGTGCTAGACTGGGAGTTGAAGATACGCAGTATTTT,CSARLGVEDTQYF,few,TRBJ2-3,-,TRBV20-1